This T cell receptor beta chain was sequenced during a study of regulatory T cells in long-lasting Graves disease. This clonotype was recorded many times. V was cut by 3 bases and J by 2 bases, with 13 bases left in between. Germline loops: CDR1 SNHLY, CDR2 FYNNEI. The CDR3 totals 15 residues. Described time point: newly diagnosed GD, antithyroid drugs for less than 3 months. From RNA extracted from PBMCs, the TCR library was made. Both iRepertoire HTBI primers and Arm-PCR of CDR3 regions were used to build the TCR beta libraries. TCRdb recomputed calls from the multiplex PCR reads with MiXCR, one row per CDR3 protein. The sample lists about 470,000 distinct CDR3 sequences; about 17% were seen once. This sample was also put to use in a study of T cells in Graves' hyperthyroidism and ophthalmopathy. From that paper: Ophthalmopathy was predicted by the model a median of 6.5 months ahead of onset.

The source was peripheral blood mononuclear cells (PBMCs), collected at new diagnosis, from a patient treated with antithyroid drugs. The rearrangement joins TRBV2 to TRBJ2-5; D not certain. The receptor's source is a man aged 35 to 55 with Graves disease. The CDR3 sequence: CASSEPRPIQETQYF. CDR3 nucleotide sequence: TGTGCCAGCAGTGAGCCCCGGCCCATTCAAGAGACCCAGTACTTC.